Shown below are 14 T cell receptor beta chains from a single sample sequenced in a study of blood T cell repertoires in COVID-19. Profiling relied on immunoSEQ multiplex PCR, and the TCRdb table lists in-frame clones only, not all of them. The top ten clones hold approximately 8% of a sample with 200,000 or so clones, 80% to 90% of them seen once. Source material: PBMCs or T cells enriched from blood (not recorded which). These receptors were taken from a woman aged 18 to 35 who had recovered from COVID-19.

The rearrangement uses TRBV2 and TRBJ1-5, with D possibly matching TRBD1 (5 bases). The length of the CDR3 is 15 residues. The germline V gene has CDR1 SNHLY and CDR2 FYNNEI. V dropped 3 bases and J dropped 2 bases, with 11 bases sitting between them. The CDR3 nucleotides read TGTGCCAGCAGTGATGGGGACTCCGGCAATCAGCCCCAGCATTTT. Translating gives CASSDGDSGNQPQHF. The whole variable domain, filled in from reference TRBV2 and TRBJ1-5, reads EPEVTQTPSHQVTQMGQEVILRCVPISNHLYFYWYRQILGQKVEFLVSFYNNEISEKSEIFDDQFSVERPDGSNFTLKIRSTKLEDSAMYFCASSDGDSGNQPQHFGDGTRLSIL.

The chain combines TRBV23-1 with TRBJ2-5; the D gene is possibly TRBD1 (5 bases). TRBV23-1 qualifies as an ORF whose function is uncertain. The CDR3 covers 14 residues. Trimming cost V 3 bases and J 5 bases, with 13 bases left between them. DNA of the CDR3: TGCGCCAGCAGTCACCGACAGCCAAAGGAGACCCAGTACTTC. It codes for CASSHRQPKETQYF.

This chain connects TRBV28 to TRBJ2-6, with a tentative D call TRBD2 (6 bases). The CDR3 loop spans 16 amino acids. CDR1 is MDHEN and CDR2 is SYDVKM in the germline V gene. V lost 8 bases to trimming and J lost 4 bases, with 18 bases between them. CDR3 protein: CASGDGSLGGANVLTF. The DNA of the CDR3 is TGTGCCAGCGGTGACGGGAGTCTCGGGGGGGCCAACGTCCTGACTTTC. The entire variable domain, with the rest obtained from reference TRBV28 and TRBJ2-6, is as follows: DVKVTQSSRYLVKRTGEKVFLECVQDMDHENMFWYRQDPGLGLRLIYFSYDVKMKEKGDIPEGYSVSREKKERFSLILESASTNQTSMYLCASGDGSLGGANVLTFGAGSRLTVL.

This sequence joins TRBV11-2 and TRBJ1-1, with a possible D match to TRBD1 (5 bases). V lost 2 bases and J 5 bases, leaving 12 bases between the germline ends. The CDR3 contains 14 residues. Germline V gene lookup returns CDR1 SGHAT and CDR2 FQNNGV. CDR3 region: CASSLLQGLTEAFF. The CDR3 DNA reads TGTGCCAGCAGCTTACTCCAGGGCTTGACTGAAGCTTTCTTT.

The chain uses TRBV7-9 and TRBJ2-1; 7 bases fit TRBD1. V shed 4 bases and J 6 bases; nucleotides not matched to a gene: 6. CDR1 and CDR2 (germline): SEHNR, FQNEAQ (reference sequence). CDR3 length: 14 residues. The CDR3 loop is CASSSGTASNEQFF. In DNA form, the CDR3 reads TGTGCCAGCAGCTCCGGGACAGCTTCCAATGAGCAGTTCTTC.

The CDR3 spells CASRNRDTGTQYF. The CDR3 DNA is TGCGCCAGCAGAAACCGGGACACCGGGACCCAGTACTTC. The J gene is TRBJ2-5, the V gene TRBV10-2, with D tentatively TRBD1 (6 bases). There are 13 residues in the CDR3. The ends were cut back, 6 bases at V and 7 bases at J, with 15 bases in the middle. Germline CDR1 is WSHSY and CDR2 is SAAADI.

This chain joins TRBV30 and TRBJ2-7; 9 bases agree with TRBD1. The CDR3 is made up of 14 amino acids. Germline CDR1 is GTSNPN and CDR2 is SVGIG (reference sequence). The J segment lost 5 bases and the V segment lost 2 bases, leaving 7 bases of the junction unmatched. Here the CDR3 DNA reads TGTGCCTGGAGTCCCGGACAGGGGATAAACGAGCAGTACTTC. Its protein is CAWSPGQGINEQYF.

V gene TRBV10-3 combines with J gene TRBJ1-4, with D maybe TRBD1 (6 bases). V dropped 11 bases and J dropped 5 bases, with 12 bases sitting between them. From germline, CDR1 is ENHRY and CDR2 SYGVKD. The CDR3 covers 12 residues. CDR3 in amino acids: CAVSGQNEKLFF. The CDR3 DNA follows: TGTGCCGTAAGTGGACAGAATGAAAAACTGTTTTTT.

This clone was found a few times. CDR3 sequence reads: CASSLWNSRNYGYTF. DNA for the CDR3: TGTGCCAGCAGCTTGTGGAACAGTAGAAACTATGGCTACACCTTC. The chain uses TRBV7-7 and TRBJ1-2; D call uncertain. Germline CDR1 and CDR2: SSHAT and FNYEAQ (reference sequence). There are 15 residues in the CDR3. Trimming cost V 3 bases and J 2 bases, with 13 bases left between them.

CDR3 in DNA: TGCGCCAGCAGCTTAGGACAGGGGGCGAGTGGCTACACCTTC. Translating gives CASSLGQGASGYTF. The chain links TRBV5-1 to TRBJ1-2; 11 bases fit TRBD1. Trimming cost V 2 bases and J 7 bases; bases outside gene matches: 4. This CDR3 contains 14 residues. The germline V gene encodes CDR1 SGHRS and CDR2 YFSETQ.

This chain connects TRBV4-2 to TRBJ2-3; D is undetermined. Germline-derived CDR1 and CDR2 are LGHNA and YNFKEQ. The CDR3 has 12 residues. Trimming left V 3 bases short and J 7 bases short, with 8 bases between. The CDR3 loop reads CASSHNYHTQYF. The CDR3 DNA sequence: TGTGCCAGCAGCCATAACTATCATACGCAGTATTTT.

The chain combines TRBV7-9 with TRBJ2-3; TRBD1 matches 9 bases. V shed 5 bases, J shed 5 bases, and the junction held 11 bases outside the gene matches. Germline V gene data show CDR1 as SEHNR and CDR2 as FQNEAQ (reference sequence). CDR3 length equals 16 residues. In DNA, the CDR3 is TGTGCCAGCAGCAACTCGGACAGGGGTCTGCGAGATACGCAGTATTTT. This gives the protein CASSNSDRGLRDTQYF.

J is TRBJ1-4 and V is TRBV5-1; D unresolved. V was trimmed by 5 bases and J by 7 bases, leaving 21 bases between them. Germline values: CDR1 SGHRS, CDR2 YFSETQ. This CDR3 has 16 residues. The CDR3 nucleotides read TGCGCCAGCAGGGGTGGAGCCCCGAGTTACTTTGAAAAACTGTTTTTT. Its translation: CASRGGAPSYFEKLFF.

This clone occurred a few times. The chain links TRBV4-2 to TRBJ1-1, with 7 bases identical to TRBD1. This CDR3 is 16 amino acids long. V shed 0 bases, J shed 5 bases, and the junction held 9 bases outside the gene matches. Per the germline V gene, CDR1 is LGHNA and CDR2 is YNFKEQ. The DNA for the CDR3 is TGTGCCAGCAGCCAAGAATGGCAGGGGGGATTGACTGAAGCTTTCTTT. Its translation: CASSQEWQGGLTEAFF.